Presented here are 21 T cell receptor beta chains from one specimen sequenced in a study of regulatory T cells in long-lasting Graves disease. Researchers made TCR beta libraries by using iRepertoire HTBI primers and running Arm-PCR on CDR3 regions. MiXCR, run by TCRdb on the multiplex PCR reads, gives a single entry per CDR3 protein. The sample has some 320,000 distinct CDR3 sequences; roughly 18% are singletons. Sample time point: newly diagnosed GD, antithyroid drugs for less than 3 months. The TCR library used RNA extracted from PBMCs. The source was peripheral blood mononuclear cells (PBMCs), collected at new diagnosis, from a patient treated with antithyroid drugs. The receptors stem from a female donor with Graves disease.

This clonotype has a count of ten or more. The chain has TRBV7-9 and TRBJ2-3; D perhaps matches TRBD2 (6 bases). The CDR3 runs 16 residues. Looked up from germline, CDR1 is SEHNR and CDR2 is FQNEAQ (reference sequence). Trimming took 1 base from V and 2 from J, leaving 13 bases between them. The DNA of the CDR3 is TGTGCCAGCAGCTTAGGTCAAGCGGGCCTCACAGATACGCAGTATTTT. Its translation: CASSLGQAGLTDTQYF.

This clonotype was detected a few times. The chain recombines TRBV6-2 or TRBV6-3 with TRBJ2-7, with TRBD1 matching 10 bases. In germline, CDR1 is MNHEY, CDR2 SVGEGT. Trimming took 5 bases from V and 4 from J; bases not matched to a gene: 5. This CDR3 has 14 amino acids. CDR3 coding DNA: TGTGCCAGCAGTGTGACAGGGGGCTCGTACGAGCAGTACTTC. This gives the protein CASSVTGGSYEQYF.

The rearrangement joins TRBV7-2 to TRBJ1-3; the D is unclear. The length of the CDR3 is 14 residues. Germline CDR1 reads SGHTA; CDR2 reads FQGNSA. The V gene lost 1 base and the J gene lost 0 bases, with 4 bases spanning the gap. The CDR3 is CASSLGASGNTIYF. CDR3 DNA sequence: TGTGCCAGCAGCTTAGGGGCCTCTGGAAACACCATATATTTT.

The chain uses TRBV5-4 and TRBJ2-7; the D call may be TRBD1 or TRBD2 (6 bases each). CDR3 length equals 15 residues. Germline values: CDR1 SGHNT, CDR2 YYREEE (reference sequence). The V gene lost 4 bases and the J gene lost 3 bases, with 17 bases spanning the gap. CDR3 region: CASSAGGRGSYEQYF. CDR3 sequence (DNA): TGTGCCAGCAGCGCCGGGGGCAGGGGCAGCTACGAGCAGTACTTC.

CDR3 sequence reads: CASSEPAGGPLNEQFF. The CDR3 coding sequence is TGTGCCAGCAGTGAACCAGCGGGAGGGCCTTTGAATGAGCAGTTCTTC. This chain joins TRBV2 and TRBJ2-1; 10 bases fit TRBD2. V dropped 2 bases and J dropped 7; count of bases not matched to a gene: 8. The CDR3 is made up of 16 amino acids. CDR1 and CDR2 from the germline V gene are SNHLY and FYNNEI.

This clonotype was seen a handful of times. The chain employs TRBV20-1 and TRBJ2-2; a weak D match, TRBD2 (5 bases). Trimming removed 3 bases at V and 1 base at J, with 12 bases between. This CDR3 has 15 amino acids. CDR1 DFQATT and CDR2 SNEGSKA come from the germline V gene (reference sequence). The CDR3: CSARRASGNTGELFF. CDR3 DNA sequence: TGCAGTGCTAGGAGGGCTTCAGGGAACACCGGGGAGCTGTTTTTT.

The sample holds many counts of this clonotype. The gene calls are TRBV27 and TRBJ2-1, with unresolved D. The germline gives CDR1 MNHEY, CDR2 SMNVEV (reference sequence). There are 13 residues in the CDR3. Deletions cut 5 bases from V and 6 bases from J, with 11 bases between. CDR3 DNA sequence: TGTGCCAGCAGTCTTATTTCGGGCAATGAGCAGTTCTTC. It encodes CASSLISGNEQFF.

This clonotype was detected ten times or more. This chain connects TRBV28 to TRBJ1-6, with D maybe TRBD1 (6 bases). Germline CDR1 MDHEN, CDR2 SYDVKM. The CDR3 loop spans 13 amino acids. The V end was cut by 7 bases, the J end by 12 bases, with 16 bases between. The CDR3 protein is CASTQGHRGPLHF. CDR3 in DNA: TGTGCCAGCACCCAGGGACACCGAGGACCCCTCCACTTT. The entire variable domain, with the rest obtained from reference TRBV28 and TRBJ1-6, is as follows: DVKVTQSSRYLVKRTGEKVFLECVQDMDHENMFWYRQDPGLGLRLIYFSYDVKMKEKGDIPEGYSVSREKKERFSLILESASTNQTSMYLCASTQGHRGPLHFGNGTRLTVT.

This clonotype was counted many times. This rearrangement joins TRBV7-3 to TRBJ1-4, with D unclear. V was shortened by 1 base and J by 4 bases, with 16 bases between the two germline ends. Germline V CDR1 and CDR2: SGHTA, FQGTGA. The CDR3 loop spans 17 amino acids. The CDR3 reads CASSLSLGSADNEKLFF. The DNA for the CDR3 is TGTGCCAGCAGCTTAAGTCTTGGGTCAGCTGATAATGAAAAACTGTTTTTT.

This clonotype occurred many times. J is TRBJ1-2 and V is TRBV28, with TRBD1 identical over 8 bases. The CDR3 sequence is 15 residues long. Germline assignment: CDR1 MDHEN and CDR2 SYDVKM. The V and J ends lost 6 bases and 4 bases, in that order; junction bases with no gene match: 10. The CDR3 reads CASSLTGTGGYGYTF. The CDR3, as DNA: TGTGCCAGCAGCCTAACCGGGACAGGAGGCTATGGCTACACCTTC.

The CDR3 coding sequence is TGTGCCAGCAGCGACCACGGGGGGGCAGGGATGCGAGAGACCCAGTACTTC. It translates to CASSDHGGAGMRETQYF. The genes are TRBV9 and TRBJ2-5; TRBD2 aligns across 8 bases. This CDR3 comprises 17 residues. The V gene end was trimmed by 3 bases and the J gene end by 4 bases; junction bases not matched to a gene: 14. Per the germline V gene, CDR1 is SGDLS and CDR2 is YYNGEE.

This rearrangement joins TRBV27 to TRBJ2-7; TRBD1 matches at 8 bases. Germline V lookup: CDR1 MNHEY, CDR2 SMNVEV (reference sequence). V lost 5 bases, J lost 2 bases, and 8 bases stayed unmatched. The CDR3 sequence is 15 residues long. CDR3: CASSPRQGRPYEQYF. The CDR3, as DNA: TGTGCCAGCAGTCCAAGACAGGGGAGGCCCTACGAGCAGTACTTC.

This clonotype was counted only a few times. The rearrangement links TRBV6-2 or TRBV6-3 to TRBJ2-3, with 7 nucleotides matching TRBD2. The germline V gene has CDR1 MNHEY and CDR2 SVGEGT. The CDR3 length is 17 residues. V shed 10 bases and J 2 bases; nucleotides not matched to a gene: 18. The CDR3 sequence is CAIFNSREGPFTDTQYF. In nucleotides, the CDR3 is TGTGCCATATTTAATTCGAGGGAGGGACCTTTCACAGATACGCAGTATTTT.

V gene TRBV9 combines with J gene TRBJ2-3, with TRBD2 as a possible D gene (6 bases). The CDR3 sequence is 15 residues long. Trimming stripped 0 bases from V and 4 bases from J, with 12 bases between. Germline CDR1 is SGDLS and CDR2 is YYNGEE. CDR3 DNA: TGTGCCAGCAGCGTAGGGGCTAGCGATGCAGATACGCAGTATTTT. This encodes CASSVGASDADTQYF.

About this clonotype: A single base is all that separates this from a far larger clone, so a read error is likely. The chain employs TRBV11-3 and TRBJ2-5; TRBD2 aligns across 11 bases. The DNA matches TRBJ2-1 better at its end, which makes the J call doubtful. The CDR3 covers 16 residues. In germline, CDR1 is SGHNT, CDR2 YENEEA. CDR3 coding DNA: TGTACCAGCAGCTACACTAGCGGGAGAGTCTACAATGAGCAGTTCTTC. Amino acids: CTSSYTSGRVYNEQFF.

Only a few counts were recorded for this clonotype. The V and J genes are TRBV27 and TRBJ2-1; D is ambiguous. The ends were cut back, 3 bases at V and 4 bases at J, with 10 bases in the middle. This CDR3 spans 14 amino acids. Germline-derived CDR1 and CDR2 are MNHEY and SMNVEV (reference sequence). CDR3 loop: CASSFIFGYNEQFF. For the CDR3, the DNA is TGTGCCAGCAGTTTTATATTCGGGTACAATGAGCAGTTCTTC.

This clonotype was counted between two and nine times. The chain is built from TRBV15 and TRBJ2-1; 7 nucleotides agree with TRBD2. The CDR3 is 12 residues long. J lost 10 bases, V lost 2 bases, and 2 bases had no gene match. Germline V gene lookup returns CDR1 LNHNV and CDR2 YYDKDF (reference sequence). The CDR3 DNA sequence: TGTGCCACCAGCAGAAGAGCGGGGGAGCAGTTCTTC. Translation gives CATSRRAGEQFF.

A few counts support this clonotype. The chain couples TRBV10-3 to TRBJ2-1; D gene uncertain. This CDR3 has 13 amino acids. Germline CDR1 is ENHRY and CDR2 is SYGVKD. Deletions cut 4 bases from V and 0 bases from J, with 4 bases between. The chain's CDR3 is CAISVTSYNEQFF. CDR3 coding DNA: TGTGCCATCAGTGTAACCTCCTACAATGAGCAGTTCTTC.

J is TRBJ1-6 and V is TRBV6-2 or TRBV6-3, with D maybe TRBD1 (6 bases). The V gene lost 5 bases and the J gene lost 7 bases, with 15 bases spanning the gap. Germline CDR1 MNHEY, CDR2 SVGEGT. This CDR3 spans 15 amino acids. CDR3 DNA: TGTGCCAGCAGTAGGGACACCCCCGGGAATTCACCCCTCCACTTT. It yields the protein CASSRDTPGNSPLHF.

This clonotype was detected ten times or more. V and J are TRBV6-2 or TRBV6-3 and TRBJ2-7, with D uncertain. Trimming took 5 bases from V and 2 from J, leaving 10 bases between them. This CDR3 has 13 amino acids. CDR1 is MNHEY, CDR2 SVGEGT, per germline. This CDR3 is CASSPDSTYEQYF. The CDR3 DNA reads as TGTGCCAGCAGTCCCGACTCTACCTACGAGCAGTACTTC.

At least ten counts were recorded for this clonotype. The chain uses TRBV5-1 and TRBJ1-2, with TRBD1 matching over 7 bases. Germline V gives CDR1 SGHRS, CDR2 YFSETQ. This CDR3 has 13 amino acids. J was trimmed by 7 bases and V by 4 bases; bases with no gene match: 7. Here the CDR3 reads CASSADRVSGYTF. CDR3 nucleotides: TGCGCCAGCAGCGCCGACAGGGTCTCTGGCTACACCTTC. The full variable domain, completed using reference TRBV5-1 and TRBJ1-2, is KAGVTQTPRYLIKTRGQQVTLSCSPISGHRSVSWYQQTPGQGLQFLFEYFSETQRNKGNFPGRFSGRQFSNSRSEMNVSTLELGDSALYLCASSADRVSGYTFGSGTRLTVV.